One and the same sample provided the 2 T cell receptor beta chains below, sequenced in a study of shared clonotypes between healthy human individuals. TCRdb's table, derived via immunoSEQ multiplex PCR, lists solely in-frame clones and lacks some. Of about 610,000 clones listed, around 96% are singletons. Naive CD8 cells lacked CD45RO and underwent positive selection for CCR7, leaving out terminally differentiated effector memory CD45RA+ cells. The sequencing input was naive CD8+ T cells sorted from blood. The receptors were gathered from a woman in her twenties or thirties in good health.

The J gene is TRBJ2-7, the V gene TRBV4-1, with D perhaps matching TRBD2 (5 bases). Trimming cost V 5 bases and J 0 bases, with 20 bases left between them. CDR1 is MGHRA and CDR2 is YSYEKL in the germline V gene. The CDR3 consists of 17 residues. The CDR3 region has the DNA TGCGCCAGCAGCTTAGAGGAGGTCCTCTGGGGCTCCTACGAGCAGTACTTC. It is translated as CASSLEEVLWGSYEQYF.

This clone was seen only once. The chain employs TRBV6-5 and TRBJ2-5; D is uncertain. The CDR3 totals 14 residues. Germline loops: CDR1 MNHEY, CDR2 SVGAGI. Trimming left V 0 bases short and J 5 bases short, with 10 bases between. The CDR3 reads CASSYSRVPETQYF. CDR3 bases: TGTGCCAGCAGTTACTCTCGCGTACCCGAGACCCAGTACTTC.